One sample yielded the 22 T cell receptor beta chains listed below, sequenced in a study of shared clonotypes between healthy human individuals. Data came from immunoSEQ multiplex PCR; TCRdb stores just in-frame clones and leaves some out. The sample shows 600,000 to 750,000 clones, about two thirds of them seen only once. Sequencing was carried out using memory CD4+ T cells sorted from blood. Subset denoted: CD45RA-negative fraction. The receptors were gathered from a woman between 25 and 40 years old in good health.

This clone turned up a few times. J is TRBJ1-5 and V is TRBV30; 7 bases are shared with TRBD1. Germline CDR1 reads GTSNPN; CDR2 reads SVGIG (reference sequence). This CDR3 comprises 14 residues. Trimming took 1 base from V and 4 from J; bases not matched to a gene: 4. CDR3 sequence (DNA): TGTGCCTGGAGTGCTACAGGGGTTAATCAGCCCCAGCATTTT. Its protein is CAWSATGVNQPQHF. Filled out from reference TRBV30 and TRBJ1-5, the complete variable domain reads SQTIHQWPATLVQPVGSPLSLECTVEGTSNPNLYWYRQAAGRGLQLLFYSVGIGQISSEVPQNLSASRPQDRQFILSSKKLLLSDSGFYLCAWSATGVNQPQHFGDGTRLSIL.

The chain has TRBV25-1 and TRBJ1-5, with 7 bases that match TRBD1. Losses at the gene ends were 3 bases for V and 0 bases for J; bases not matched to a gene: 5. The CDR3 spans 16 residues. The germline V gene has CDR1 MGHDK and CDR2 SYGVNS. This CDR3 is CASSDRGTDSNQPQHF. Written as DNA, the CDR3 is TGTGCCAGCAGTGATCGGGGGACAGATAGCAATCAGCCCCAGCATTTT.

In the case of this clone: The likely explanation is a read error, given a far larger clone one base away. The chain couples TRBV2 to TRBJ1-5, with no clear D. V lost 6 bases and J lost 0, with 9 bases in between. The germline CDR1 and CDR2 sequences are SNHLY and FYNNEI. The CDR3 has 14 residues. The chain's CDR3 is CASSPVYSNQPQHF. CDR3 coding DNA: TGTGCCAGCAGCCCCGTGTATAGCAATCAGCCCCAGCATTTT.

The sample holds a few counts of this clone. J is TRBJ2-1 and V is TRBV7-8; the D gene is possibly TRBD2 (6 bases). CDR1 and CDR2 from the germline V gene are SGHVS and FQNEAQ. The V gene lost 5 bases and the J gene lost 0 bases, with 11 bases spanning the gap. The CDR3 loop spans 15 amino acids. In nucleotides, the CDR3 is TGTGCCAGCAGCCGGTTAGCGGACTCCTACAATGAGCAGTTCTTC. The encoded protein is CASSRLADSYNEQFF.

The V gene is TRBV18, the J gene TRBJ1-2; D remains ambiguous. The CDR3 extends over 13 amino acids. Germline V gene sequence: CDR1 KGHSH, CDR2 LQKENI. V was clipped by 5 bases and J by 2 bases, with 9 bases between them. The CDR3 coding sequence is TGTGCCAGCTCAATTGAAAGAAACTATGGCTACACCTTC. Amino acid sequence: CASSIERNYGYTF.

The genes are TRBV28 and TRBJ2-6, with a possible D match to TRBD2 (6 bases). The V and J ends lost 7 bases and 0 bases respectively, with 19 bases between them. CDR1 is MDHEN, CDR2 SYDVKM, per germline. The CDR3 covers 18 residues. The CDR3 protein is CASMGWRGVFSGANVLTF. CDR3 bases: TGTGCCAGCATGGGGTGGCGCGGGGTGTTCTCTGGGGCCAACGTCCTGACTTTC. The full variable domain, rest sourced from reference TRBV28 and TRBJ2-6, is DVKVTQSSRYLVKRTGEKVFLECVQDMDHENMFWYRQDPGLGLRLIYFSYDVKMKEKGDIPEGYSVSREKKERFSLILESASTNQTSMYLCASMGWRGVFSGANVLTFGAGSRLTVL.

The chain employs TRBV7-2 and TRBJ2-7; D perhaps matches TRBD1 (7 bases). Trimming took 5 bases from V and 3 from J, leaving 14 bases between them. The CDR3 runs to 14 residues. Germline loops: CDR1 SGHTA, CDR2 FQGNSA. CDR3 sequence: CASSQEGAIYEQYF. CDR3 sequence (DNA): TGTGCCAGCAGCCAGGAGGGGGCGATCTACGAGCAGTACTTC.

The genes are TRBV9 and TRBJ2-3; D might be TRBD1 (6 bases). The CDR3 contains 15 residues. V lost 0 bases to trimming and J lost 4 bases, with 12 bases between them. CDR1 and CDR2 (germline): SGDLS, YYNGEE. In DNA, the CDR3 is TGTGCCAGCAGCGTAGTGGGGGCAAGTTCAGATACGCAGTATTTT. Encoded protein: CASSVVGASSDTQYF.

The rearrangement links TRBV11-3 to TRBJ2-1; D is undetermined. V gave up 5 bases and J gave up 9 bases, with 20 bases separating them. CDR3 length equals 15 residues. The germline V gene has CDR1 SGHNT and CDR2 YENEEA. CDR3 DNA: TGTGCCAGCAGCCCGTTGGCACCCGTATTAGGTGAGCAGTTCTTC. Translation gives CASSPLAPVLGEQFF.

The gene calls are TRBV5-6 and TRBJ2-2; D may be TRBD2 (5 bases). The V gene's germline CDR1 is SGHDT and CDR2 YYEEEE. The CDR3 consists of 19 residues. The germline V and J ends were trimmed by 2 bases and 3 bases, with 23 bases remaining between them. The CDR3 nucleotides read TGTGCCAGCAGCTTCCCAAACCGACGGGCATCGGGATACACCGGGGAGCTGTTTTTT. Protein product: CASSFPNRRASGYTGELFF.

On this clone itself: A much larger clone differs from this one at a single base, so this may be a read error. The sample carries other DNA sequences with the same CDR3. The chain joins TRBV27 to TRBJ2-7; D unclear. Trimming took 4 bases from V and 3 from J, leaving 4 bases between them. The CDR3 covers 11 residues. Germline CDR1 reads MNHEY; CDR2 reads SMNVEV (reference sequence). CDR3 DNA: TGTGCCAGCAGTTCGGGCTACGAGCAGTACTTC. Translating gives CASSSGYEQYF.

This sequence joins TRBV18 and TRBJ1-5; 10 bases align to TRBD1. CDR1 and CDR2 from the germline V gene are KGHSH and LQKENI. V lost 5 bases, J lost 3 bases, and 4 bases stayed unmatched. The CDR3 totals 15 residues. The CDR3 sequence: CASSTGQGTNQPQHF. As DNA, the CDR3 is TGTGCCAGCTCAACGGGACAGGGGACCAATCAGCCCCAGCATTTT. Looking up the rest from reference TRBV18 and TRBJ1-5 gives the full variable domain: NAGVMQNPRHLVRRRGQEARLRCSPMKGHSHVYWYRQLPEEGLKFMVYLQKENIIDESGMPKERFSAEFPKEGPSILRIQQVVRGDSAAYFCASSTGQGTNQPQHFGDGTRLSIL.

The chain couples TRBV15 to TRBJ2-5, with TRBD2 as a possible D gene (6 bases). The CDR3 runs 14 residues. V shed 5 bases and J shed 4 bases, with 14 bases lying between them. Germline V gene data show CDR1 as LNHNV and CDR2 as YYDKDF (reference sequence). CDR3: CATSSVYGGETQYF. The CDR3 DNA follows: TGTGCCACCAGCTCTGTTTACGGGGGAGAGACCCAGTACTTC.

V is TRBV6-1 and J is TRBJ1-2, with a weak D call TRBD1 (5 bases). CDR1 MNHNS and CDR2 SASEGT come from the germline V gene. The length of the CDR3 is 14 residues. Trimming took 7 bases from V and 5 from J, leaving 17 bases between them. CDR3 loop: CASNEPGMEYGYTF. In DNA form, the CDR3 reads TGTGCCAGCAACGAGCCAGGGATGGAATATGGCTACACCTTC.

This clone was seen a handful of times. The CDR3: CASSLGGGVETQYF. CDR3 bases: TGTGCCAGCAGTTTAGGAGGAGGGGTAGAGACCCAGTACTTC. This chain links TRBV27 with TRBJ2-5; D is possibly TRBD2 (6 bases). CDR1 MNHEY and CDR2 SMNVEV come from the germline V gene (reference sequence). Trimming removed 2 bases at V and 4 bases at J, with 11 bases between. The CDR3 is made up of 14 amino acids.

With regard to this clone: The same CDR3 is also encoded by other DNA sequences in this sample. V usage is TRBV2 and J usage is TRBJ2-7, with 8 bases matching TRBD2. The germline V gene encodes CDR1 SNHLY and CDR2 FYNNEI. The CDR3 contains 13 residues. The V segment lost 6 bases and the J segment 2 bases; nucleotides outside the gene matches: 3. CDR3 bases: TGTGCCAGCAGGACGGGACTAGCCTACGAGCAGTACTTC. This codes for CASRTGLAYEQYF.

The gene calls are TRBV2 and TRBJ2-7; D possibly corresponds to TRBD2 (6 bases). CDR3 size: 14 residues. The germline CDR1 and CDR2 sequences are SNHLY and FYNNEI. V lost 6 bases, J lost 6 bases, and 18 bases lay in between. This CDR3 is CASSGGADRGEQYF. The CDR3 DNA is TGTGCCAGCAGCGGGGGAGCTGATCGAGGCGAGCAGTACTTC.

This chain joins TRBV11-2 and TRBJ2-3; 7 nucleotides line up with TRBD2. CDR1 and CDR2 (germline): SGHAT, FQNNGV. J was trimmed by 4 bases and V by 1 base; bases with no gene match: 8. CDR3 size: 16 residues. CDR3 residues: CASSLGGMGGADTQYF. The CDR3 DNA follows: TGTGCCAGCAGCTTAGGGGGTATGGGAGGGGCAGATACGCAGTATTTT. The full variable domain, completed using reference TRBV11-2 and TRBJ2-3, is EAGVAQSPRYKIIEKRQSVAFWCNPISGHATLYWYQQILGQGPKLLIQFQNNGVVDDSQLPKDRFSAERLKGVDSTLKIQPAKLEDSAVYLCASSLGGMGGADTQYFGPGTRLTVL.

This clone turned up a few times. The chain couples TRBV19 to TRBJ2-2; the D is unclear. Germline V lookup: CDR1 LNHDA, CDR2 SQIVND (reference sequence). The CDR3 covers 15 residues. Trimming took 6 bases from V and 1 from J, leaving 12 bases between them. The chain's CDR3 is CASSLGVQNTGELFF. For the CDR3, the DNA is TGTGCCAGTAGCCTTGGAGTCCAGAACACCGGGGAGCTGTTTTTT.

Many counts were recorded for this clone. The V gene is TRBV19, the J gene TRBJ1-4; possibly TRBD1 for D (5 bases). V shed 7 bases and J shed 7 bases, with 16 bases lying between them. CDR3 length: 14 residues. Germline CDR1 reads LNHDA; CDR2 reads SQIVND (reference sequence). CDR3 coding DNA: TGTGCCAGTAAAGTACCGGGGACGCGTGAAAAACTGTTTTTT. It specifies CASKVPGTREKLFF. Full variable domain (rest looked up from reference TRBV19 and TRBJ1-4): DGGITQSPKYLFRKEGQNVTLSCEQNLNHDAMYWYRQDPGQGLRLIYYSQIVNDFQKGDIAEGYSVSREKKESFPLTVTSAQKNPTAFYLCASKVPGTREKLFFGSGTQLSVL.

The chain is built from TRBV6-1 and TRBJ1-3, with 9 positions matching TRBD1. V lost 6 bases and J lost 2; bases outside the gene matches: 5. This CDR3 contains 15 residues. Germline CDR1 is MNHNS and CDR2 is SASEGT. This chain's CDR3 is CASRTGTGTGNTIYF. The CDR3 DNA follows: TGTGCCAGCAGGACGGGGACAGGGACTGGAAACACCATATATTTT.

In DNA form, the CDR3 reads TGTGCCAGCTCACCCACCCGGGCGGACTATGGCTACACCTTC. Translating gives CASSPTRADYGYTF. This sequence joins TRBV18 and TRBJ1-2; D is unclear. The CDR3 is 14 residues long. CDR1 is KGHSH, CDR2 LQKENI, per germline. Trimming took off 3 bases at V and 3 bases at J, with 11 bases between the two ends.